The 11 T cell receptor beta chains in this list originate from one sample, sequenced in a study of blood T cell repertoires in COVID-19. Clones were read by immunoSEQ multiplex PCR, and TCRdb kept only the in-frame ones, dropping some. Counted here are 120,000 or so clones, 88% occurring once; the ten biggest clones make up 3% to 4%. Sequencing was performed on peripheral blood. The receptors here all came from a woman aged 50 to 60 with acute or convalescent COVID-19.

The V gene is TRBV28, the J gene TRBJ2-1, with 7 positions matching TRBD2. With V trimmed by 5 bases and J by 0 bases, 7 bases remained unmatched. Germline lookup yields CDR1 MDHEN and CDR2 SYDVKM. CDR3 size: 16 residues. CDR3 protein: CASSADGGSSYNEQFF. In nucleotides, the CDR3 is TGTGCCAGCAGTGCCGACGGGGGGAGCTCCTACAATGAGCAGTTCTTC.

The chain recombines TRBV10-3 with TRBJ1-6; D is unresolved. Trimming removed 6 bases from V and 5 bases from J, with 8 bases in between. The germline gives CDR1 ENHRY, CDR2 SYGVKD. The CDR3 length is 13 residues. CDR3 DNA sequence: TGTGCCATCAGGACCGGGGATAATTCACCCCTCCACTTT. Translated, it gives CAIRTGDNSPLHF.

The chain has TRBV30 and TRBJ1-6; 10 bases align to TRBD1. V shed 2 bases, J shed 10 bases, and the junction held 5 bases outside the gene matches. Germline V gives CDR1 GTSNPN, CDR2 SVGIG (reference sequence). The CDR3 loop spans 14 amino acids. CDR3 loop: CAWSLGQGWSPLHF. The CDR3 coding sequence is TGTGCCTGGAGTCTGGGACAGGGGTGGTCACCCCTCCACTTT.

This rearrangement joins TRBV21-1 to TRBJ2-2; the table calls TRBD2, which could not be checked here. TRBV21-1 is deemed a pseudogene. This CDR3 has 19 amino acids. The CDR3 DNA reads as TGTGCCAGCAGCAAAGGGTGGGCGGAGGGAGGGCCGGACACCGGGGAGCTGTTTTTT. Residues: CASSKGWAEGGPDTGELFF.

The rearrangement links TRBV5-8 to TRBJ1-1; no clear D gene. The CDR3 contains 13 residues. The V end lost 0 bases, the J end lost 7 bases, and 10 bases lay between the germline ends. Germline assignment: CDR1 SGHTS and CDR2 YDEGEE. For the CDR3, the DNA is TGTGCCAGCAGCTTGGGAAGTGTCTATGAAGCTTTCTTT. Its translation is CASSLGSVYEAFF.

This clone appeared a single time. The chain carries TRBV5-6 and TRBJ1-2; D gene uncertain. The germline gives CDR1 SGHDT, CDR2 YYEEEE. The V end lost 4 bases, the J end lost 2 bases, and 12 bases lay between the germline ends. The CDR3 is 14 amino acids. CDR3 nucleotide sequence: TGTGCCAGCAGCCTAACCGACATAAACTATGGCTACACCTTC. Encoded protein: CASSLTDINYGYTF.

The rearrangement joins TRBV5-8 to TRBJ2-1; TRBD2 aligns across 8 bases. V lost 4 bases and J lost 4; bases outside the gene matches: 10. Germline V gene sequence: CDR1 SGHTS, CDR2 YDEGEE. The CDR3 spans 16 residues. CDR3 DNA sequence: TGTGCCAGCAGCCTACCGGGACTAGTGCCTTACAATGAGCAGTTCTTC. This encodes CASSLPGLVPYNEQFF.

The CDR3 coding sequence is TGCGCCAGCAGCTTGGGGACAGGGGCCCCCTCTAACTATGGCTACACCTTC. Translating gives CASSLGTGAPSNYGYTF. The chain combines TRBV5-1 with TRBJ1-2; 9 nucleotides align to TRBD1. This CDR3 spans 17 amino acids. Germline CDR1 SGHRS, CDR2 YFSETQ. The J segment lost 0 bases and the V segment lost 0 bases, leaving 6 bases of the junction unmatched.

The gene calls are TRBV5-1 and TRBJ2-2; 8 nucleotides align to TRBD2. Trimming cost V 6 bases and J 0 bases; bases outside gene matches: 7. Looked up from germline, CDR1 is SGHRS and CDR2 is YFSETQ. There are 16 residues in the CDR3. The CDR3 loop reads CASTELAGTNTGELFF. The DNA for the CDR3 is TGCGCCAGCACGGAATTAGCGGGGACGAACACCGGGGAGCTGTTTTTT.

This chain joins TRBV6-5 and TRBJ1-3; possibly TRBD1 for D (5 bases). This CDR3 spans 14 amino acids. Per the germline V gene, CDR1 is MNHEY and CDR2 is SVGAGI. V was shortened by 7 bases and J by 2 bases, with 12 bases between the two germline ends. CDR3 residues: CASTIDSAGNTIYF. Written as DNA, the CDR3 is TGTGCCAGCACTATCGACAGTGCTGGAAACACCATATATTTT.

The rearrangement links TRBV2 to TRBJ1-4, with D unresolved. The germline V gene encodes CDR1 SNHLY and CDR2 FYNNEI. CDR3 length: 14 residues. Trimming cost V 0 bases and J 3 bases, with 5 bases left between them. The CDR3 loop reads CASSEAQANEKLFF. For the CDR3, the DNA is TGTGCCAGCAGTGAAGCGCAGGCTAATGAAAAACTGTTTTTT.